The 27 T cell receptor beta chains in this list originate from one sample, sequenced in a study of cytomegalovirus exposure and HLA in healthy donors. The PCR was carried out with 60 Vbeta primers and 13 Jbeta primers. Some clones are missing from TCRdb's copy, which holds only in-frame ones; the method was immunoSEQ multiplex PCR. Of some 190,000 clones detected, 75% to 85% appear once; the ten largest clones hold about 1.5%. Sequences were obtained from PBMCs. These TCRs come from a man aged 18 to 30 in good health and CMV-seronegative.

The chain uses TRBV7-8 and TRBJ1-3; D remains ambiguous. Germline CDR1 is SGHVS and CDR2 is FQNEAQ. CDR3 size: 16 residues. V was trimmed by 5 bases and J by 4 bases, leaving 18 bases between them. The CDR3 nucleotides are TGTGCCAGCAGCCCGACCCGGACTGGAAGGGGAAACACCATATATTTT. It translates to CASSPTRTGRGNTIYF.

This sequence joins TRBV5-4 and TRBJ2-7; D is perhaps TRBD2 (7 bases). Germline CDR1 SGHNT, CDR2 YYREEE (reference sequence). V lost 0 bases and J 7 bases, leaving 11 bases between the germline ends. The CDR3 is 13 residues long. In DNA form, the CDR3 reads TGTGCCAGCAGCTTGGAAGGGGGAGGGGAGCAGTACTTC. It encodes CASSLEGGGEQYF.

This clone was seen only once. The CDR3 sequence is CASSKGLADTYEQFF. The CDR3 DNA is TGTGCCAGCTCCAAAGGACTAGCCGACACCTATGAGCAGTTCTTC. The chain carries TRBV18 and TRBJ2-1; 8 nucleotides align to TRBD2. V lost 6 bases to trimming and J lost 8 bases; unmatched junction nucleotides: 12. Germline V lookup: CDR1 KGHSH, CDR2 LQKENI. The CDR3 sequence is 15 residues long.

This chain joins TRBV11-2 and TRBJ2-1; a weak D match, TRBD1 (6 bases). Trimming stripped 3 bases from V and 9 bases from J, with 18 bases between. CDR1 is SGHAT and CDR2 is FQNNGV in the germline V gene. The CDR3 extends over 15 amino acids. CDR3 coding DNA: TGTGCCAGCAGCTTGGACAGCTTTGGTACTGGTGAGCAGTTCTTC. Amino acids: CASSLDSFGTGEQFF. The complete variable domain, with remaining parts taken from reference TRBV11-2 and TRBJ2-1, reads EAGVAQSPRYKIIEKRQSVAFWCNPISGHATLYWYQQILGQGPKLLIQFQNNGVVDDSQLPKDRFSAERLKGVDSTLKIQPAKLEDSAVYLCASSLDSFGTGEQFFGPGTRLTVL.

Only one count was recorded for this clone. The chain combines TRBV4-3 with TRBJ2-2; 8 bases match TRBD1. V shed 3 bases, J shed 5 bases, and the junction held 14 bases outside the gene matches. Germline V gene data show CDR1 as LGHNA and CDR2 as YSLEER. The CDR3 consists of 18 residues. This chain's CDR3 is CASSQDRDRKGETGELFF. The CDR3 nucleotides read TGCGCCAGCAGCCAGGACCGGGACAGGAAGGGGGAAACCGGGGAGCTGTTTTTT.

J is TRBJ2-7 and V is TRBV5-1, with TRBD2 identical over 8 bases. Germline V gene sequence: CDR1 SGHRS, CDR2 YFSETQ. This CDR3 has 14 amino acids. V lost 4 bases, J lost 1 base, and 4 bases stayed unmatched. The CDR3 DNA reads TGCGCCAGCAGCCTAGCTAGCGGGTCCTACGAGCAGTACTTC. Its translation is CASSLASGSYEQYF.

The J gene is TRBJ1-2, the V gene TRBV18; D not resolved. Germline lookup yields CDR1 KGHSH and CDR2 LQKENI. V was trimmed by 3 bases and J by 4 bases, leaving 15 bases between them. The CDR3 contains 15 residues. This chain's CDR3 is CASSPSPPVSYGYTF. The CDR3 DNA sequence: TGTGCCAGCTCACCTTCGCCCCCAGTAAGCTATGGCTACACCTTC.

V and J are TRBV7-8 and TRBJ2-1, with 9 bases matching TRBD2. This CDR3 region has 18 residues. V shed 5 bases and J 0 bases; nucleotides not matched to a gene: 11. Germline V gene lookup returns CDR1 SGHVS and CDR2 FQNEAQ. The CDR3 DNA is TGTGCCAGCAGCCCGACTACAGCGGGGGGCGTCTCCTACAATGAGCAGTTCTTC. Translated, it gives CASSPTTAGGVSYNEQFF.

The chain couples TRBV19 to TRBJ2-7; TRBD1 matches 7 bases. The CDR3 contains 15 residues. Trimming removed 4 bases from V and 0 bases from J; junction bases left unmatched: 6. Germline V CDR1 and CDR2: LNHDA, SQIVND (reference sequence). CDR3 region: CASSTGTADSYEQYF. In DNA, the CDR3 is TGTGCCAGTAGTACCGGGACAGCCGACTCCTACGAGCAGTACTTC.

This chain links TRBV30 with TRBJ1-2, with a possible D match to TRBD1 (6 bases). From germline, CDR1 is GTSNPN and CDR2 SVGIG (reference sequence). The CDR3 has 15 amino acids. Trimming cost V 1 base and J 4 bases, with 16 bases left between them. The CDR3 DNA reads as TGTGCCTGGAGTGGTCCCGACAGGCGTAGCTATGGCTACACCTTC. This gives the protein CAWSGPDRRSYGYTF.

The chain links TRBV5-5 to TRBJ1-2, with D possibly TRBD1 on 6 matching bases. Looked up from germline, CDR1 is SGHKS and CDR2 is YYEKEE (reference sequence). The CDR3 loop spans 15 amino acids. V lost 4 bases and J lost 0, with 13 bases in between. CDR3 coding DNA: TGTGCCAGCAGCCTAACAGGGATAGCTAACTATGGCTACACCTTC. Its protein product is CASSLTGIANYGYTF.

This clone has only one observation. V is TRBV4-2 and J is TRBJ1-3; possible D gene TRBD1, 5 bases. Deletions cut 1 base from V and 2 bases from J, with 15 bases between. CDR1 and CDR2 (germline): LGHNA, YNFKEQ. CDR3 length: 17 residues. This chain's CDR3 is CASSQAPDNSPGNTIYF. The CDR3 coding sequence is TGTGCCAGCAGCCAAGCGCCGGACAACTCACCTGGAAACACCATATATTTT.

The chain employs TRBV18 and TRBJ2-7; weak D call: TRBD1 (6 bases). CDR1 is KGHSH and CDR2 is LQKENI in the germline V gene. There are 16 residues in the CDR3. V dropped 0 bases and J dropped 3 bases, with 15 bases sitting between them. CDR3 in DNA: TGTGCCAGCTCACCACCCACAGGGCTTTATGGCTACGAGCAGTACTTC. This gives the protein CASSPPTGLYGYEQYF.

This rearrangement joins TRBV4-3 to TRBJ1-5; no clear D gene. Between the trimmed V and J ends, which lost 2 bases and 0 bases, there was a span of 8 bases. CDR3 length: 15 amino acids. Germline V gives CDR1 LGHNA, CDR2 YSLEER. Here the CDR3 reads CASSQTTDSNQPQHF. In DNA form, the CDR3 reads TGCGCCAGCAGCCAAACTACCGATAGCAATCAGCCCCAGCATTTT.

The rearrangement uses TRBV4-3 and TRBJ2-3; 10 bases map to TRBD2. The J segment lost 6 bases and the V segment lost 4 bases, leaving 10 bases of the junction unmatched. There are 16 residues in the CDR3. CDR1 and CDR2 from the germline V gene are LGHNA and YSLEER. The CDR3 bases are TGCGCCAGCAGCCCCCGAGCGGGGGGGCTAGGTGATACGCAGTATTTT. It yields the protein CASSPRAGGLGDTQYF.

This CDR3 reads CASSLGASQETQYF. DNA for the CDR3: TGTGCCAGCAGCTTAGGGGCCAGTCAAGAGACCCAGTACTTC. This chain connects TRBV7-6 to TRBJ2-5; no reliable D call. There are 14 residues in the CDR3. Per germline, CDR1 SGHVS and CDR2 FNYEAQ. Trimming pared 1 base from V and 2 bases from J, leaving 8 bases between.

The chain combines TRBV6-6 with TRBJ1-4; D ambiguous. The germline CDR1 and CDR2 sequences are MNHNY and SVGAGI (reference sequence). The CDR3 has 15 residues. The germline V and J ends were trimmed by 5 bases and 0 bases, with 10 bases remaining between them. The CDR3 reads CASSPHIATNEKLFF. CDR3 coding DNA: TGTGCCAGCAGTCCCCACATTGCAACTAATGAAAAACTGTTTTTT.

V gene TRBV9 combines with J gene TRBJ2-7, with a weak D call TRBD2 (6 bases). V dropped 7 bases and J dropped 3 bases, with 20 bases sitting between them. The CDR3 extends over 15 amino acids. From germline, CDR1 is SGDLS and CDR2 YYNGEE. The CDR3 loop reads CASGGVDYNLYEQYF. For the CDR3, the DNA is TGTGCCAGCGGGGGTGTGGACTATAACCTCTACGAGCAGTACTTC.

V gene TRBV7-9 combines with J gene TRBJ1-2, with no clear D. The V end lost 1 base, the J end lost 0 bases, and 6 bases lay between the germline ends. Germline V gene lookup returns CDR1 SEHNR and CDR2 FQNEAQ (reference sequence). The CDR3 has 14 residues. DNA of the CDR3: TGTGCCAGCAGCTTAGACAGAACTAACTATGGCTACACCTTC. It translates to CASSLDRTNYGYTF.

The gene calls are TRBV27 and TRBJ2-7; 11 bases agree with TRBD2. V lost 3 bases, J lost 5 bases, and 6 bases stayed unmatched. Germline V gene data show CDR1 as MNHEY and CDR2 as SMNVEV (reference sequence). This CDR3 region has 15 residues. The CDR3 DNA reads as TGTGCCAGCAGTTTGCTTACTAGCGGGGGCAACGAGCAGTACTTC. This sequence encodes CASSLLTSGGNEQYF.

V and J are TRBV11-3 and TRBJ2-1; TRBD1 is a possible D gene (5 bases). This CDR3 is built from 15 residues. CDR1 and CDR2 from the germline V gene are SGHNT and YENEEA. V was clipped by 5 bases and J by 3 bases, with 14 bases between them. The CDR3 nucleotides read TGTGCCAGCAGCCCCAGGGCTAGTCACTACAATGAGCAGTTCTTC. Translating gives CASSPRASHYNEQFF.

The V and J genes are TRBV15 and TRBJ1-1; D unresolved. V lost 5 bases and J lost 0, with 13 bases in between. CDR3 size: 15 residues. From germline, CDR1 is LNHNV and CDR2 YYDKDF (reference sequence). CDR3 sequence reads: CATSVKDGMNTEAFF. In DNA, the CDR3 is TGTGCCACCAGCGTTAAGGACGGGATGAACACTGAAGCTTTCTTT.

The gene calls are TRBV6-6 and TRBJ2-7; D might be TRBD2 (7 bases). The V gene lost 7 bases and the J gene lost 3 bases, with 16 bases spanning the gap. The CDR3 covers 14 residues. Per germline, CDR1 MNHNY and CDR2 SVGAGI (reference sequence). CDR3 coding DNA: TGTGCCAGCAACGCCCGGGGGGCTCACTACGAGCAGTACTTC. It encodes CASNARGAHYEQYF.

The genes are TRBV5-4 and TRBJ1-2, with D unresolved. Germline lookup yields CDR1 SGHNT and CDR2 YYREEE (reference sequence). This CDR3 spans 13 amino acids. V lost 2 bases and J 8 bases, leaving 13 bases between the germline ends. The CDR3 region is CASSFRVSEGYTF. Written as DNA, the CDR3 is TGTGCCAGCAGCTTTCGGGTTAGCGAGGGCTACACCTTC.

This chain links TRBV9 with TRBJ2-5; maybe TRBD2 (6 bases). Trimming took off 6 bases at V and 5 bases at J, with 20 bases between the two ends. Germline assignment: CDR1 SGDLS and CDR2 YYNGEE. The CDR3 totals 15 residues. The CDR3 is CASNLGGRTLETQYF. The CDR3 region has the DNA TGTGCCAGCAACTTGGGAGGACGGACGTTGGAGACCCAGTACTTC.

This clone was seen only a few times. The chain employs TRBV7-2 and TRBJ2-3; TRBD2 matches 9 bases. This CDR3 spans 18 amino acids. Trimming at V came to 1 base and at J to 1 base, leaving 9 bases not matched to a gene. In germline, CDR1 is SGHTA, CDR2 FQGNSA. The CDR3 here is CASSLEPRAGGRTDTQYF. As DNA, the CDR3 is TGTGCCAGCAGCTTAGAGCCCCGAGCGGGGGGCCGCACAGATACGCAGTATTTT.

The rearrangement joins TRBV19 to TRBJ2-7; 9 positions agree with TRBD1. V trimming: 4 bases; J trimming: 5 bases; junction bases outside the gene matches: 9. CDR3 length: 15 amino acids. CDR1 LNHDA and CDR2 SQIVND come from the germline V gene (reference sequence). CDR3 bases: TGTGCCAGTAGTAAAGGGACAGGGTATCCCCACGAGCAGTACTTC. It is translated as CASSKGTGYPHEQYF. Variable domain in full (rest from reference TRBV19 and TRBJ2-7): DGGITQSPKYLFRKEGQNVTLSCEQNLNHDAMYWYRQDPGQGLRLIYYSQIVNDFQKGDIAEGYSVSREKKESFPLTVTSAQKNPTAFYLCASSKGTGYPHEQYFGPGTRLTVT.